These T cell receptor beta chains were read from a single sample in a study of siplizumab effects on memory and regulatory T cells. These TCRs are of unknown antigen specificity. Method: immunoSEQ multiplex PCR; TCRdb's copy keeps in-frame clones and lacks some. This table holds approximately 9,700 clones, about 47% found once. The sample taken for sequencing was CFSE-low (dividing) CD8+ T cells sorted from an allogeneic mixed lymphocyte reaction. The receptors shown here come from a human donor in good health; the cells came from an allogeneic mixed lymphocyte reaction. Both conserved end residues are part of each CDR3. A D gene is named only where the DNA matches it firmly. For some rows the clone size is stated as once, few or many, or as a class when expanded; others skip it.

v_call	j_call	clone_size	d_call	cdr3_length	cdr3_nt	cdr3_aa
TRBV11-2	TRBJ2-1	.	.	11	TGTGCCAGCAGCTTCGCTAATGAGCAGTTCTTC	CASSFANEQFF
TRBV9	TRBJ2-3	few	.	14	TGTGCCAGCAGCGTAGCTGGGGGCGCAGATACGCAGTATTTT	CASSVAGGADTQYF
TRBV13	TRBJ2-7	few	TRBD2	15	TGTGCCAGCAGCTTCCGGACTAGCGGGGGTTACGAGCAGTACTTC	CASSFRTSGGYEQYF
TRBV6-7	TRBJ2-2	.	TRBD1	14	TGTGCCAGCAGTCCCGGACAGGGAACCGGGGAGCTGTTTTTT	CASSPGQGTGELFF
TRBV5-6	TRBJ2-7	few	TRBD1	14	TGTGCCAGCAGCTTTGGGGACAGCTTCTACGAGCAGTACTTC	CASSFGDSFYEQYF
TRBV19	TRBJ2-1	once	.	14	TGTGCCAGTAGACGGGCGGCCCAAGTCAATGAGCAGTTCTTC	CASRRAAQVNEQFF
TRBV9	TRBJ1-1	.	.	13	TGTGCCAGCAGCGTAGACGGAGAGGCTGAAGCTTTCTTT	CASSVDGEAEAFF
TRBV7-9	TRBJ2-3	.	TRBD2	17	TGTGCCAGCAGTCCACGGACTAGCGGGGACCCCACAGATACGCAGTATTTT	CASSPRTSGDPTDTQYF
TRBV7-9	TRBJ1-1	.	.	14	TGTGCCAGCAGCCAAACAGGGTATAATAGTGAAGCTTTCTTT	CASSQTGYNSEAFF
TRBV7-8	TRBJ2-7	medium-sized	.	14	TGTGCCAGCAGCTTAACAACAGCTTCATACGAGCAGTACTTC	CASSLTTASYEQYF
TRBV4-2	TRBJ2-7	.	TRBD1	14	TGTGCCAGCAGCTTGGACAGGAGCCGTTACGAGCAGTACTTC	CASSLDRSRYEQYF
TRBV7-9	TRBJ2-7	.	.	13	TGTGCCAGCAGCTTGGGCGCACTGGACGAGCAGTACTTC	CASSLGALDEQYF
TRBV19	TRBJ2-1	.	TRBD1	17	TGTGCCAGTAGTCTTTCCTCGGGACAGCACTCCTACAATGAGCAGTTCTTC	CASSLSSGQHSYNEQFF
TRBV4-1	TRBJ2-7	few	.	14	TGCGCCAGCAGCCCCGGGGCGTCAACCTACGAGCAGTACTTC	CASSPGASTYEQYF
TRBV6-5	TRBJ1-2	.	.	13	TGTGCCAGCAGTGAATTCGGGGGCCATGGCTACACCTTC	CASSEFGGHGYTF
TRBV10-3	TRBJ2-3	few	.	14	TGTGCCATCAGGGAGGATCCTAGCACAGATACGCAGTATTTT	CAIREDPSTDTQYF
TRBV5-6	TRBJ1-1	medium-sized	.	12	TGTGCCAGCAGCTCCATGAACACTGAAGCTTTCTTT	CASSSMNTEAFF
TRBV18	TRBJ1-1	.	TRBD1	16	TGTGCCAGCTCACAAATCCCAACAGGGGGCATCGCTGAAGCTTTCTTT	CASSQIPTGGIAEAFF
TRBV13	TRBJ1-1	medium-sized	TRBD1	17	TGTGCCAGCAGCCTCGAGCGACAGGGGATGGAGAACACTGAAGCTTTCTTT	CASSLERQGMENTEAFF
TRBV6-1	TRBJ2-3	.	.	16	TGTGCCAGCAGTGGATTTTACGGAACCAGCACAGATACGCAGTATTTT	CASSGFYGTSTDTQYF
TRBV29-1	TRBJ2-7	.	.	12	TGCAGCGTTGAACAGGGTAGCTACGAGCAGTACTTC	CSVEQGSYEQYF
TRBV6-5	TRBJ1-2	.	.	15	TGTGCCAGCAGTTACTCGGCACGGCTGGCCTATGGCTACACCTTC	CASSYSARLAYGYTF
TRBV28	TRBJ1-2	few	.	15	TGTGCCAGCAGTTTCTCAGGACCTACTAACTATGGCTACACCTTC	CASSFSGPTNYGYTF
TRBV2	TRBJ2-3	few	.	14	TGTGCCAGCAGACTTTTTAGAGGGACGGATACGCAGTATTTT	CASRLFRGTDTQYF
TRBV5-1	TRBJ2-7	once	.	14	TGCGCCAGCAGCATAACTTCCAGGGATTACGAGCAGTACTTC	CASSITSRDYEQYF
TRBV6-5	TRBJ2-7	.	.	12	TGTGCCAGCAGCCCCGGGGGCTACGAGCAGTACTTC	CASSPGGYEQYF
TRBV2	TRBJ1-2	few	.	15	TGTGCCAGCAGTGAAGCGCTAAACGGAAACTATGGCTACACCTTC	CASSEALNGNYGYTF
TRBV28	TRBJ2-7	.	TRBD1	14	TGTGCCAGCAGTTGGGGACAGGGCACCTACGAGCAGTACTTC	CASSWGQGTYEQYF
TRBV2	TRBJ2-7	few	.	12	TGTGCCAGCAGTGAAGTCCCGGGCGAGCAGTACTTC	CASSEVPGEQYF
TRBV9	TRBJ2-1	.	TRBD2	14	TGTGCCAGCAGCGTAATAGCGGGGGGCAATGAGCAGTTCTTC	CASSVIAGGNEQFF
TRBV7-9	TRBJ2-3	once	.	11	TGTGCCAGCAGCGAGGGAGATACGCAGTATTTT	CASSEGDTQYF
TRBV19	TRBJ2-3	many	TRBD1	14	TGTGCCAGTAGTATGGGGCAGGGGGCAGATACGCAGTATTTT	CASSMGQGADTQYF
TRBV9	TRBJ2-2	medium-sized	TRBD2	18	TGTGCCAGCAGCGACCCGCCGGGAGGGGGGCGGGGCCCCGGGGAGCTGTTTTTT	CASSDPPGGGRGPGELFF
TRBV7-9	TRBJ2-7	.	.	13	TGTGCCAGCAGCAGTATAGGGGGGCACGAGCAGTACTTC	CASSSIGGHEQYF
TRBV6-6	TRBJ2-7	.	.	14	TGTGCCAGCAGTTACTCTGGAGAAACCGGAGAGCAGTACTTC	CASSYSGETGEQYF
TRBV27	TRBJ1-1	.	.	13	TGTGCCAGCAGTTTCGAGGGGAACACTGAAGCTTTCTTT	CASSFEGNTEAFF
TRBV5-6	TRBJ1-1	.	.	13	TGTGCCAGCAGCTTGCAAGGGCCCACTGAAGCTTTCTTT	CASSLQGPTEAFF
TRBV5-1	TRBJ2-7	few	.	15	TGCGCCAGCAGCTTAGTGAGAGACAGTAACTACGAGCAGTACTTC	CASSLVRDSNYEQYF
TRBV6-6	TRBJ1-1	.	TRBD1	12	TGCACGCACCTACAGGGGGGCACTGAAGCTTTCTTT	CTHLQGGTEAFF
TRBV15	TRBJ2-7	medium-sized	TRBD1	14	TGTGCCACCAGCAGTGGACAGGGCAGCTACGAGCAGTACTTC	CATSSGQGSYEQYF
TRBV9	TRBJ2-7	.	TRBD2	15	TGTGCCAGCAGCGTAGGTAGCGGGGGGGCCGACGAGCAGTACTTC	CASSVGSGGADEQYF
TRBV6-6	TRBJ2-5	.	.	15	TGTGCCAGCAGTTACAAGTGGCGGCTCCAAGAGACCCAGTACTTC	CASSYKWRLQETQYF